The clone carrying this T cell receptor beta chain has a handful of counts. Its matching antigen is unknown. This sample stems from a study of pediatric ulcerative colitis. Study conclusions and caveats: This repertoire reflects total lymphocytes rather than subpopulations like regulatory T cells. Blood-rectal clonal overlap within each person was significantly higher in ulcerative colitis patients than controls. Blood-derived T cells may be present in rectal pinch biopsies.

This was a survey-level run. TCRdb's table, derived via immunoSEQ multiplex PCR, lists solely in-frame clones and lacks some. This table has over 10,000 clones, 77% appearing once. One to two pinch biopsies were taken from the rectum during colonoscopy. This CDR3 spans 16 amino acids. Losses at the gene ends were 1 base for V and 8 bases for J; bases not matched to a gene: 8. Germline CDR1 SGHAT, CDR2 FQNNGV. The sequencing input was gut tissue. The J gene is TRBJ2-1, the V gene TRBV11-2, with 10 bases that match TRBD2. The receptor comes from a boy younger than 18 who was a control in a study of pediatric ulcerative colitis. The CDR3 bases are TGTGCCAGCAGCTTAGCCCTAGCGGGAGAAATTCATGAGCAGTTCTTC. Translating it yields CASSLALAGEIHEQFF.